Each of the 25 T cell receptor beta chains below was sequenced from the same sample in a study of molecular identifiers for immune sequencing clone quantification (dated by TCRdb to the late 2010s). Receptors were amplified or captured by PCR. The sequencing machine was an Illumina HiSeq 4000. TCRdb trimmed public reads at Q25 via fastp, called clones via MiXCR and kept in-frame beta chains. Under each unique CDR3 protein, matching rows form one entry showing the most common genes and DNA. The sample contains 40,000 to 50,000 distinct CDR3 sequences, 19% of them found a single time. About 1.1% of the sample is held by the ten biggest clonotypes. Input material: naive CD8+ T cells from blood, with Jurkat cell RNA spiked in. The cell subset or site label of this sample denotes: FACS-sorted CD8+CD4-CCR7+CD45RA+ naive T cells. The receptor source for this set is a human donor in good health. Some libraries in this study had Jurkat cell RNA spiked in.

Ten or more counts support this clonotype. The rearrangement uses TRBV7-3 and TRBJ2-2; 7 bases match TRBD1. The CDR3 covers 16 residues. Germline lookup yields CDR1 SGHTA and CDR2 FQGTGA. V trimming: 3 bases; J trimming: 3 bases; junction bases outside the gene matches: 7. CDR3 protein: CASSLGQYGDTGELFF. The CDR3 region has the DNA TGTGCCAGCAGCTTGGGACAGTACGGAGACACCGGGGAGCTGTTTTTT.

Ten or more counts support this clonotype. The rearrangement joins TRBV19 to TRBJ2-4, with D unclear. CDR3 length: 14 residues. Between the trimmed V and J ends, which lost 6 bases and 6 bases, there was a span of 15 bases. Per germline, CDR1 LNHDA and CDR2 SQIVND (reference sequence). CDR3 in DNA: TGTGCCAGTAGACAAACTATGGCTGTAAACATTCAGTACTTC. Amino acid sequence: CASRQTMAVNIQYF.

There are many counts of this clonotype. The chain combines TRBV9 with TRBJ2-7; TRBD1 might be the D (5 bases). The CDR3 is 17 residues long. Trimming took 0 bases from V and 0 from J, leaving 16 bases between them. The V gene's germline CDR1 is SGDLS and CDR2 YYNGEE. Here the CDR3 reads CASSVGNYGASSYEQYF. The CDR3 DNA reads TGTGCCAGCAGCGTAGGGAATTATGGGGCCAGCTCCTACGAGCAGTACTTC. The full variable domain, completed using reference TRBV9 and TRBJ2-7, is DSGVTQTPKHLITATGQRVTLRCSPRSGDLSVYWYQQSLDQGLQFLIQYYNGEERAKGNILERFSAQQFPDLHSELNLSSLELGDSALYFCASSVGNYGASSYEQYFGPGTRLTVT.

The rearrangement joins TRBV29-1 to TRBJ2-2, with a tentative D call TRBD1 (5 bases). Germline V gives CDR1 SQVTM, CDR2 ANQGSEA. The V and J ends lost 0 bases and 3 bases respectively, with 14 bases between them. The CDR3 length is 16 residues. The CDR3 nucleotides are TGCAGCGTTGAAGATCCCGTAACAGGACACACCGGGGAGCTGTTTTTT. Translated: CSVEDPVTGHTGELFF.

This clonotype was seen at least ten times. As DNA, the CDR3 is TGCAGCGTGGGAGACAGGGGCCTGGGCGAGCAGTACTTC. Protein product: CSVGDRGLGEQYF. The chain joins TRBV29-1 to TRBJ2-7; 8 nucleotides match TRBD1. The germline V gene encodes CDR1 SQVTM and CDR2 ANQGSEA. Losses at the gene ends were 6 bases for V and 6 bases for J; bases not matched to a gene: 10. The CDR3 loop spans 13 amino acids.

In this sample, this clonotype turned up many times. Here the CDR3 reads CASSVGGGAGEQYF. In DNA, the CDR3 is TGTGCCAGCAGCGTAGGAGGAGGCGCCGGGGAGCAGTACTTC. The J gene is TRBJ2-7, the V gene TRBV9; a weak D match, TRBD2 (5 bases). Germline CDR1 reads SGDLS; CDR2 reads YYNGEE. The CDR3 extends over 14 amino acids. The V gene lost 0 bases and the J gene lost 7 bases, with 14 bases spanning the gap.

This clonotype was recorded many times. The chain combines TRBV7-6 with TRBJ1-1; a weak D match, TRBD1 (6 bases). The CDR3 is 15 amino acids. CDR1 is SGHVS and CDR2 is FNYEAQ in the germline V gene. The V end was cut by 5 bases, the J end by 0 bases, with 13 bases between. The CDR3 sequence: CASSQRTGMNTEAFF. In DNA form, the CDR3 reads TGTGCCAGCAGCCAGAGAACAGGGATGAACACTGAAGCTTTCTTT.

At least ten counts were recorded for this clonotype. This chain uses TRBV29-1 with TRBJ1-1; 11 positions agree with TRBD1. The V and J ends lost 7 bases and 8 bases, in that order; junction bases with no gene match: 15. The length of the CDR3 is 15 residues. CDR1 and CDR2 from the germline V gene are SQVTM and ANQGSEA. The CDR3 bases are TGCAGCGCCAAGGACAGGGGGCACAATGCTGGGGAAGCTTTCTTT. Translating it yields CSAKDRGHNAGEAFF.

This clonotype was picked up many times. The CDR3 DNA is TGTGCCAGCAGTTTGGGGACCGGTTTTTACGAGCAGTACTTC. Protein product: CASSLGTGFYEQYF. The chain carries TRBV12-3 or TRBV12-4 and TRBJ2-7; the D gene could be TRBD1 or TRBD2 (5 bases each). The CDR3 totals 14 residues. V was cut by 3 bases and J by 4 bases, with 13 bases left in between.

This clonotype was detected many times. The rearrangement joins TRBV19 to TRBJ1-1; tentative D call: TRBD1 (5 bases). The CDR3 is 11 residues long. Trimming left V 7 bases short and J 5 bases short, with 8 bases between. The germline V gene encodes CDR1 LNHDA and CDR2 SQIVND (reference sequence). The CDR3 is CASKGTTEAFF. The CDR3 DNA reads TGTGCCAGTAAAGGGACGACTGAAGCTTTCTTT.

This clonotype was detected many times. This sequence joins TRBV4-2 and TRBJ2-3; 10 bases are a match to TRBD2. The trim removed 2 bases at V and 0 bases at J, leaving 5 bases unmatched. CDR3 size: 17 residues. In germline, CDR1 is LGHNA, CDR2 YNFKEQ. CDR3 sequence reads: CASSQTSGTISTDTQYF. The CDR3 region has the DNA TGTGCCAGCAGCCAAACTAGCGGGACGATTAGCACAGATACGCAGTATTTT.

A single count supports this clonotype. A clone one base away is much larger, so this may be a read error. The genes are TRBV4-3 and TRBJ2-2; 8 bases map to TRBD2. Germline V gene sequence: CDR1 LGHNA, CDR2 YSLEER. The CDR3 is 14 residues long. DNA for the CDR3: TGCGCCAGCAGCCGAGCGGGAGTAAACGGGGAGCTGCTTTTT. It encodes CASSRAGVNGELLF.

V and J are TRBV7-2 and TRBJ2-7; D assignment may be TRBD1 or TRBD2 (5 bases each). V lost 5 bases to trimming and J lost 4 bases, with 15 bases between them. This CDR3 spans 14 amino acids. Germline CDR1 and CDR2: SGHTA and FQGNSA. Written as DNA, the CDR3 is TGTGCCAGCAGCCCCGGGACCTCACCGTACGAGCAGTACTTC. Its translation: CASSPGTSPYEQYF.

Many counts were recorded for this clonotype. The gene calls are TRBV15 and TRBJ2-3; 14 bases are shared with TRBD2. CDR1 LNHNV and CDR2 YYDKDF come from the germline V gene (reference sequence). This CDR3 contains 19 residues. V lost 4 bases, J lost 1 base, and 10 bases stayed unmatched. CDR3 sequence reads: CATSTTAGTSGGRTDTQYF. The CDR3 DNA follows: TGTGCCACCAGCACCACCGCCGGGACTAGCGGGGGACGCACAGATACGCAGTATTTT.

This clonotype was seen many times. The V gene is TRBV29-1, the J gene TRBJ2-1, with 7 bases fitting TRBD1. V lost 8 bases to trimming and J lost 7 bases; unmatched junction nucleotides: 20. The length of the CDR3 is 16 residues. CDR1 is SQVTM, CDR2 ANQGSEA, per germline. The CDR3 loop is CSIHPRQGVRQNEQFF. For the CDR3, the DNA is TGCAGCATTCATCCAAGGCAGGGGGTCAGACAAAATGAGCAGTTCTTC.

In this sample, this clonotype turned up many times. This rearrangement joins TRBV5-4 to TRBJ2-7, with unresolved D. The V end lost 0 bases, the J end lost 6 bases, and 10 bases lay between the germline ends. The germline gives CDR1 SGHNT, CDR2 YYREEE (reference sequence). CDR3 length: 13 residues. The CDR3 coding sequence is TGTGCCAGCAGCTTGGAGTTAGCTCCCGAGCAGTACTTC. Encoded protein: CASSLELAPEQYF.

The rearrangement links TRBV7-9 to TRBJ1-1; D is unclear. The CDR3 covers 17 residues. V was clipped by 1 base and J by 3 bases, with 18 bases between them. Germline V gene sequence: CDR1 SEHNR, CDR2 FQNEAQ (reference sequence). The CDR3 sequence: CASSLGLKGGVHTEAFF. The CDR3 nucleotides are TGTGCCAGCAGCTTAGGTCTAAAAGGCGGGGTACACACTGAAGCTTTCTTT.

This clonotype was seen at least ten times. The CDR3 is CASSYSRGYEQYF. CDR3 DNA sequence: TGTGCCAGCAGTTACTCGAGAGGCTACGAGCAGTACTTC. The rearrangement joins TRBV6-6 to TRBJ2-7; D call uncertain. V was cut by 0 bases and J by 3 bases, with 6 bases left in between. Per germline, CDR1 MNHNY and CDR2 SVGAGI (reference sequence). The CDR3 totals 13 residues.

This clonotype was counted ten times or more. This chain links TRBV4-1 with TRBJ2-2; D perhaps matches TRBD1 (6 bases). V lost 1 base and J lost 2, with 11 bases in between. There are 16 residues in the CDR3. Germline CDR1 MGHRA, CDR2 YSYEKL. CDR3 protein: CASSQGGGPNTGELFF. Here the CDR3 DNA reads TGCGCCAGCAGCCAAGGAGGGGGACCCAACACCGGGGAGCTGTTTTTT.

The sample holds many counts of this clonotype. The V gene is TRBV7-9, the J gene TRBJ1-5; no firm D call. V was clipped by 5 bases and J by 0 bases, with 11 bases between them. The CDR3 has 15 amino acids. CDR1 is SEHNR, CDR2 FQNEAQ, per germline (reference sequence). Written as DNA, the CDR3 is TGTGCCAGCAGCCCAGTCGGGGTTAGCAATCAGCCCCAGCATTTT. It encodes CASSPVGVSNQPQHF. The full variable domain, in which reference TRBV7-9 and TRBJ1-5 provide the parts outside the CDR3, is DTGVSQNPRHKITKRGQNVTFRCDPISEHNRLYWYRQTLGQGPEFLTYFQNEAQLEKSRLLSDRFSAERPKGSFSTLEIQRTEQGDSAMYLCASSPVGVSNQPQHFGDGTRLSIL.

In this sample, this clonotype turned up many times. The CDR3 nucleotides read TGTGCCAGCAGCCGTCTAGCGGTACCCCCCTACGAGCAGTACTTC. Translating gives CASSRLAVPPYEQYF. The V and J genes are TRBV6-2 or TRBV6-3 and TRBJ2-7; TRBD2 aligns across 7 bases. CDR3 size: 15 residues. V gave up 6 bases and J gave up 2 bases; unmatched junction bases: 10. CDR1 is MNHEY, CDR2 SVGEGT, per germline.

CDR3 DNA sequence: TGTGCCAGCAGCTTTTCCCCGGCAGGGGGCACTGAAGCTTTCTTT. It yields the protein CASSFSPAGGTEAFF. The rearrangement links TRBV7-9 to TRBJ1-1; 7 bases match TRBD1. The germline V gene encodes CDR1 SEHNR and CDR2 FQNEAQ (reference sequence). V trimming: 3 bases; J trimming: 4 bases; junction bases outside the gene matches: 8. The CDR3 has 15 amino acids.

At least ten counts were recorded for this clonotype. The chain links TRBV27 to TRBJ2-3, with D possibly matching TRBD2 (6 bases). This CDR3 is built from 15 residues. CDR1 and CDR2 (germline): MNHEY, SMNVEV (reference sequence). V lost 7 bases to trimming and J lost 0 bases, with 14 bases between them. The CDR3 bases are TGTGCCAGCACTAGACATAGCGGTAGCACAGATACGCAGTATTTT. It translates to CASTRHSGSTDTQYF.

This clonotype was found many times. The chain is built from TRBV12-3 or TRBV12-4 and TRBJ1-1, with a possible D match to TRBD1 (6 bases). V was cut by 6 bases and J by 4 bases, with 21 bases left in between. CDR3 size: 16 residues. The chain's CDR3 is CASSGGPHAALTEAFF. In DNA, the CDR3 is TGTGCCAGCAGCGGGGGGCCACATGCTGCCCTCACTGAAGCTTTCTTT.

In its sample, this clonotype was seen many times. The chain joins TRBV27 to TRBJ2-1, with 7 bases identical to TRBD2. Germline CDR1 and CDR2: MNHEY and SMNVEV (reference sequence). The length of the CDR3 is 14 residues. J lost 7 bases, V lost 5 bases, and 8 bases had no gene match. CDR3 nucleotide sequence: TGTGCCAGCAGTATGGCGGGAGAGCAGAATGAGCAGTTCTTC. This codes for CASSMAGEQNEQFF.